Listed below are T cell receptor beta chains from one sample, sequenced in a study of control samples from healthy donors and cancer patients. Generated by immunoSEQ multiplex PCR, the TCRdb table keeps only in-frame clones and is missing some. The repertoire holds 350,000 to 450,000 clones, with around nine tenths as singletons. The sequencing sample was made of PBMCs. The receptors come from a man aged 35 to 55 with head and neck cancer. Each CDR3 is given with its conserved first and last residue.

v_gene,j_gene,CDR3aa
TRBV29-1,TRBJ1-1,CSVAPSDRGQFLAFF
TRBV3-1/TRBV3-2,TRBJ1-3,CASSQDFRPGNTIYF
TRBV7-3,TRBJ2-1,CASSFTGGARLPSSYNEQFF
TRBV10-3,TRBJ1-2,CAISESAGVQGYTF
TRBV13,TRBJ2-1,CASSHSGLAGGKEQFF
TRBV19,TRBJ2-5,CASSMEIGETQYF
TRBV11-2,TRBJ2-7,CASSPPTQRGGYEQYF
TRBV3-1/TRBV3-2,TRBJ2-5,CASSQLVGETQYF
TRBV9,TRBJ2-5,CASSARRGSETQYF
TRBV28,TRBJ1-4,CASRSPGQENEKLFF
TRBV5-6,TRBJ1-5,CASSPGPNQPQHF
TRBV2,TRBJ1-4,CASSPSGRTTNEKLFF
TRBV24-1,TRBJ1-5,CATSDARTGGDQPQHF
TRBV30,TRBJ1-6,CAWIQQGAWNSPLHF
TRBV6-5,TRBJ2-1,CASRTSGRVGSEQFF
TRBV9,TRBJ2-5,CASSPQGLAGGGQETQYF
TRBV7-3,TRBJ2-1,CASSSRGGYEQFF
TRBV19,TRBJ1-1,CASSIKTGGTEAFF
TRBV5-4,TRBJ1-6,CASSWDGDSSPLHF
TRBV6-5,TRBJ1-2,CASSSPGQGPGYTF
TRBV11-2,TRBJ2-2,CASLSGQGYGGELFF
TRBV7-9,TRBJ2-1,CASSIGQAEMFF
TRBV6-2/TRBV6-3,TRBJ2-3,CASSAAGRTDTQYF
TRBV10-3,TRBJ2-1,CAISQQGVKWEQFF
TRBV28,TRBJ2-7,CASSSPGQSYEQYF
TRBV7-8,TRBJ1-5,CASSLPDQPQHF
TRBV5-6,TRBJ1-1,CASSRDMADTEAFF
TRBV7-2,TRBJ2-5,CASSRGLEETQYF
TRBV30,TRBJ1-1,CAWSRGLANTEAFF
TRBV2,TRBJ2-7,CASTKGGGSYEQYF
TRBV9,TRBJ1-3,CASSVGSYSGNTIYF
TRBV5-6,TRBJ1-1,CASSLEGRGKSEAFF
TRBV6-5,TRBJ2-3,CASSPGGKTDTQYF
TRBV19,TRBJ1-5,CASRQGVEPQHF
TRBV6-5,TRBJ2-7,CATFLAYEQYF
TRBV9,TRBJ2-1,CASSPRAEYNEQFF
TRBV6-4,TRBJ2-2,CASSRLAGNTGELFF
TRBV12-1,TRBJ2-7,CASPPGGGEQYF
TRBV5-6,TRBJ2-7,CASSFGSGSGRVSYEQYF
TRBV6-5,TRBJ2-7,CASSYGRDFTSYEQYF
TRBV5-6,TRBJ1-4,CASSPWATVKNEKLFF
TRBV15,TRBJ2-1,CATSTTGTSGRSSYNEQFF
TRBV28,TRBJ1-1,CASSFRGSNTEAFF
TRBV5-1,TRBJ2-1,CASSWGLVNEQFF
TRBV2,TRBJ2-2,CASSLDRGTGELFF
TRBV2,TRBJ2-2,CASRGLPGDTGELFF
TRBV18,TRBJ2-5,CASSDREETQYF
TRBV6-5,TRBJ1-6,CASSYGQGGSPLHF
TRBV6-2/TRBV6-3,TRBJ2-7,CASSSAGGPYEQYF
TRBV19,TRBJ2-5,CASSTQREGGETQYF